This T cell receptor beta chain was profiled in a study of T cells in women clearing cervical HPV infection (dated by TCRdb to 2016 to 2019). With respect to the entire study: The cases were roughly 25 women with histologically confirmed HPV16-related CIN3 or worse, and 2 of these cases were invasive cancers. Cases were matched to controls by age within five years and by the year the sample was collected. Blood from cases was collected at the visit where the lesion was first found, while blood from controls was collected once the infection could no longer be detected. Controls were around 23 women whose single incident HPV16 infection cleared within 12 months without precancer or cancer developing. Cases had a median age of around 34 years compared with 37 to 40 for controls, and baseline characteristics showed no significant differences between the groups. For cases, a median interval of roughly 150 days, with an interquartile range of 90 to 200 days, was observed between lesion detection and blood sampling. The exploratory proof-of-principle case-control study was nested within the Guanacaste HPV Natural History Study in Costa Rica and compared TCR repertoires across cervical HPV16 outcomes. The parent cohort enrolled 10,000 to 13,000 women aged 18 or older in Guanacaste, Costa Rica, during about 1992 to 1994 and followed them for approximately seven years. Since only a few of the women had HLA typing available, the possibility that HLA type was acting as a confounder could not be ruled out. Quality controls consisted of five blinded duplicates per group, for a total of some 60 samples made up of around 50 participants and about ten replicates. General study outcomes and caveats: TRBV6-7 relative abundance was lower in cases than in controls (roughly 0.12% versus 0.15%; Bonferroni P = 0.0008). Random forest classifiers that combined richness and V gene abundances separated cases from controls with an estimated AUC of around 0.8. T-cell numbers per sample were unknown, so richness differences could reflect varying T-cell content rather than repertoire biology. TCR repertoire richness was significantly higher in CIN3+ cases than in controls across sequencing depths, while evenness did not differ. The cross-sectional design could not show whether the associations came before the infection or were a result of it, and neither effector/memory subsets nor HPV-specific T cells were isolated.

CDR1 and CDR2 are read off the germline V gene (reference sequence) as SGHNT and YYREEE. At the junction V is shortened by 4 bases and J by 10 bases; bases outside the gene matches: 12. Including the terminal cysteine and phenylalanine, the CDR3 comprises 15 residues. Shown are 36 bases from within the CDR3, in frame from base 1. With regard to this clone: Its antigen specificity is not known. The DNA ends 3 residues before the CDR3 does, and the rest of the CDR3 is filled in from the germline J gene.

TCR beta CDR3 regions were amplified by multiplex PCR using the immunoSEQ assay from an average of around 1,200 ng genomic DNA per sample. Primer bias was corrected in the assay by using a complete synthetic TCR repertoire to establish an amplification baseline. The amplicons were sequenced using the Illumina platform. The authors' pipeline ran thus. Sequences were error-corrected by clustering with frequency ratios and a modified nearest-neighbor algorithm and were then analyzed in the immunoSEQ Analyzer with IMGT gene definitions. At each rarefaction depth, TCR richness and evenness were averaged over 20 rarefaction repeats, and samples with fewer sequences than the depth were excluded. Wilcoxon rank sum tests with FDR correction were used to compare relative abundances of V, D and J genes between the groups. An intraclass correlation of roughly 96% for TCR richness and an average of about 82% across over 65 gene segments were obtained from the blinded duplicates. The source is immuneACCESS, and TCRdb retained only in-frame sequences with V and J called. Part of the clones is not carried over; for the studies checked, unresolved V genes explain less than half of this, and the remainder is unexplained. V and J calls and clone size are those listed in that table; D and trimming were worked out from the DNA. This sample's clone table shows some 30,000 clones. The ten largest clones take up 18% of the sample.

Every participant had a single incident cervical HPV16 infection, and prevalent HPV16 infections were excluded. Cervical HPV DNA was detected with MY09/MY11 PCR, and genotyping was done by dot-blot hybridization. Approximately 15 mL of heparinized blood were centrifuged, and the buffy coat was aliquoted, frozen at -30°C, then stored at -80°C. QIAGEN kits were used to extract genomic DNA from buffy coat specimens. Recombination linked TRBV5-4 to TRBJ1-4, with 8 bases in between that match TRBD1. The specimen sequenced was blood buffy coat. This TCR came from a woman between 18 and 70 years old with a cervical HPV16 infection that either progressed to CIN3+ or cleared (not recorded which). The sequenced CDR3 bases are TGTGCCAGCAGCGCCTTGACAGGGGAAGGTGCAAAA. The encoded protein is CASSALTGEGAK. The entire CDR3 sequence reads CASSALTGEGAKLFF.